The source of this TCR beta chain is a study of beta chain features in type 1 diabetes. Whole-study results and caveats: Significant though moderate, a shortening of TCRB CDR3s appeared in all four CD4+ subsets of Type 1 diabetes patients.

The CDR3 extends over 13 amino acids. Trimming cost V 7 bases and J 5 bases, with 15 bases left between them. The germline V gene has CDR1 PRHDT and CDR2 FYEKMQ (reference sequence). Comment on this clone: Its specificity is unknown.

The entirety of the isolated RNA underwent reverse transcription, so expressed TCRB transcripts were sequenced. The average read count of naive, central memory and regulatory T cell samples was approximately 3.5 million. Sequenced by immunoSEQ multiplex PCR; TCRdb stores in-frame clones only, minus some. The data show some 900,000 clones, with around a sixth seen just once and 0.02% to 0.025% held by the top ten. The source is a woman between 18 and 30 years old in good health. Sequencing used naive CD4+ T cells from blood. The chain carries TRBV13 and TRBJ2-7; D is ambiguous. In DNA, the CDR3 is TGTGCCAGCACCTGGGCCTTCAGCCACGAGCAGTACTTC. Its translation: CASTWAFSHEQYF.